The 10 T cell receptor beta chains given below trace back to one sample, sequenced in a study of immune evolution from preneoplasia to lung adenocarcinoma. The protocol was immunoSEQ multiplex PCR, while the TCRdb copy is restricted to in-frame clones and leaves out a portion. This sample has approximately 9,000 clones, with more than 75% found just once. The specimen was FFPE minimally invasive lung adenocarcinoma tissue. The source of these receptors is a donor at least 70 years old with lung adenocarcinoma.

The chain joins TRBV30 to TRBJ2-1; 14 positions agree with TRBD2. The germline V gene has CDR1 GTSNPN and CDR2 SVGIG (reference sequence). V was pared by 4 bases and J by 6 bases, with 5 bases of the junction left unmatched. This CDR3 region has 15 residues. CDR3 sequence (DNA): TGTGCCTGGAACCAGGGACTAGCGGGAGTCAATGAGCAGTTCTTC. Translation: CAWNQGLAGVNEQFF.

The chain links TRBV18 to TRBJ1-3; the D gene is possibly TRBD1 (6 bases). The CDR3 covers 15 residues. Germline-derived CDR1 and CDR2 are KGHSH and LQKENI. V was clipped by 5 bases and J by 2 bases, with 13 bases between them. Written as DNA, the CDR3 is TGTGCCAGCTCAGAGGACCACAGGGCTGGAAACACCATATATTTT. Translated, it gives CASSEDHRAGNTIYF.

The chain uses TRBV7-9 and TRBJ1-2; TRBD1 agrees at 9 bases. After removal of 5 bases from V and 10 bases from J, the junction contained 8 bases not matched to a gene. Germline V gene sequence: CDR1 SEHNR, CDR2 FQNEAQ (reference sequence). The CDR3 runs to 13 residues. CDR3 region: CASSAGQGSDYTF. CDR3 coding DNA: TGTGCCAGCAGCGCCGGACAGGGGTCCGACTACACCTTC.

This chain connects TRBV19 to TRBJ1-5, with D hard to call. Germline V gene data show CDR1 as LNHDA and CDR2 as SQIVND (reference sequence). Trimming took 4 bases from V and 7 from J, leaving 8 bases between them. The CDR3 contains 12 residues. CDR3 bases: TGTGCCAGTAGTACCGAACCGCAGCCCCAGCATTTT. Translation gives CASSTEPQPQHF.

The genes are TRBV28 and TRBJ2-2; either TRBD1 or TRBD2 may supply D (6 bases each). The V end was cut by 3 bases, the J end by 3 bases, with 20 bases between. This CDR3 comprises 18 residues. Germline V gene lookup returns CDR1 MDHEN and CDR2 SYDVKM. The CDR3 here is CASSLSGGYRFDTGELFF. The CDR3 DNA reads as TGTGCCAGCAGTTTGTCCGGGGGCTATAGGTTTGACACCGGGGAGCTGTTTTTT.

The rearrangement links TRBV5-5 to TRBJ2-2; D is ambiguous. The CDR3 has 14 residues. The germline V gene has CDR1 SGHKS and CDR2 YYEKEE (reference sequence). Between the trimmed V and J ends, which lost 1 base and 4 bases, there was a span of 8 bases. CDR3 sequence reads: CASSLLGGTGELFF. The CDR3 DNA reads as TGTGCCAGCAGCTTGCTGGGTGGCACCGGGGAGCTGTTTTTT.

The chain has TRBV19 and TRBJ1-5; possible D gene TRBD1, 6 bases. The CDR3 contains 14 residues. Germline V gene sequence: CDR1 LNHDA, CDR2 SQIVND (reference sequence). The germline V and J ends were trimmed by 4 bases and 10 bases, with 17 bases remaining between them. Here the CDR3 reads CASSNRDILFPQHF. The CDR3 DNA sequence: TGTGCCAGTAGTAACCGGGACATTCTATTCCCCCAGCATTTT.

The sample holds one count of this clone. This chain connects TRBV11-2 to TRBJ2-2, with 7 bases aligning to TRBD2. Trimming at V came to 11 bases and at J to 6 bases, leaving 6 bases not matched to a gene. Germline assignment: CDR1 SGHAT and CDR2 FQNNGV. The CDR3 has 12 residues. The CDR3 region has the DNA TGTGCCTGTACGGGGGGATCCGGGGAGCTGTTTTTT. This sequence encodes CACTGGSGELFF.

This chain joins TRBV30 and TRBJ2-5, with D unclear. CDR3 size: 11 residues. Between the trimmed V and J ends, which lost 3 bases and 5 bases, there was a span of 7 bases. CDR1 GTSNPN and CDR2 SVGIG come from the germline V gene (reference sequence). CDR3 residues: CAWRTSETQYF. DNA of the CDR3: TGTGCCTGGAGAACGTCGGAGACCCAGTACTTC.

The chain links TRBV29-1 to TRBJ2-7; TRBD2 matches at 8 bases. CDR1 is SQVTM and CDR2 is ANQGSEA in the germline V gene. The CDR3 contains 17 residues. Trimming at V came to 4 bases and at J to 0 bases, leaving 14 bases not matched to a gene. CDR3: CSVAGDTSGVYSYEQYF. CDR3 DNA sequence: TGCAGCGTTGCTGGAGATACTAGCGGTGTATACTCCTACGAGCAGTACTTC.